The next 10 T cell receptor beta chains were all read from a single sample in a study of blood T cells in healthy people across ages. Sample-barcoded 5' priming and a J-beta primer mix drove a second PCR of roughly 6 to 12 cycles. TCRdb redid the calling of the 5' RACE reads with MiXCR, one entry per CDR3 protein. The table lists fewer than 700,000 distinct CDR3 sequences, about 43% of them singletons. The sample consisted of blood. The source is an elderly man in good health.

This clonotype was observed a handful of times. The chain carries TRBV30 and TRBJ2-7, with 8 bases lining up with TRBD1. Germline lookup yields CDR1 GTSNPN and CDR2 SVGIG (reference sequence). This CDR3 region has 12 residues. The junction had 6 bases not matched to a gene; V was cut back by 7 bases and J by 4 bases. The CDR3 loop reads CAFGQGHYEQYF. DNA of the CDR3: TGTGCCTTTGGACAGGGACATTACGAGCAGTACTTC.

Only a few counts were recorded for this clonotype. The chain joins TRBV27 to TRBJ2-6, with D perhaps given as TRBD1 or TRBD2 (5 bases each). V was clipped by 6 bases and J by 12 bases, with 21 bases between them. Looked up from germline, CDR1 is MNHEY and CDR2 is SMNVEV (reference sequence). CDR3 length: 15 residues. The CDR3 bases are TGTGCCAGCAGCTACACCGGGACGCAAGGAGCCGTCCTGACTTTC. Residues: CASSYTGTQGAVLTF.

This sequence joins TRBV24-1 and TRBJ2-5; D call uncertain. This CDR3 region has 13 residues. Germline CDR1 is KGHDR and CDR2 is SFDVKD. The V end was cut by 5 bases, the J end by 4 bases, with 10 bases between. The CDR3 protein is CATSGTPRETQYF. CDR3 bases: TGTGCCACCAGTGGGACCCCCCGAGAGACCCAGTACTTC.

This chain links TRBV4-3 with TRBJ1-4; no reliable D call. V lost 1 base, J lost 0 bases, and 9 bases lay in between. Per the germline V gene, CDR1 is LGHNA and CDR2 is YSLEER. The length of the CDR3 is 16 residues. CDR3 bases: TGCGCCAGCAGCCAAGTGGGCGGGACAACTAATGAAAAACTGTTTTTT. Translated, it gives CASSQVGGTTNEKLFF.

This clonotype was counted many times. V gene TRBV20-1 combines with J gene TRBJ2-5; TRBD2 aligns across 9 bases. The V gene's germline CDR1 is DFQATT and CDR2 SNEGSKA (reference sequence). V was pared by 1 base and J by 1 base, with 4 bases of the junction left unmatched. CDR3 size: 15 residues. This CDR3 reads CSARVASGVQETQYF. CDR3 nucleotides: TGCAGTGCTAGAGTTGCTAGCGGGGTCCAAGAGACCCAGTACTTC.

V usage is TRBV20-1 and J usage is TRBJ2-1; D gene uncertain. The CDR3 consists of 14 residues. The germline V gene has CDR1 DFQATT and CDR2 SNEGSKA (reference sequence). The ends were cut back, 3 bases at V and 5 bases at J, with 14 bases in the middle. CDR3 DNA: TGCAGTGCTAGCGACTCCGGAACAGACAATGAGCAGTTCTTC. It translates to CSASDSGTDNEQFF.

About this clonotype itself: At one of its ends the junction is not consistent with the germline gene, which may arise from a read error. The chain joins TRBV12-3 or TRBV12-4 to TRBJ1-2; no firm D call. The CDR3 extends over 13 amino acids. In nucleotides, the CDR3 is TGTGTCAGCAGTTTGTCCGGCTACTATGGCTACACCTTC. Translated, it gives CVSSLSGYYGYTF.

The rearrangement uses TRBV6-5 and TRBJ2-7; TRBD2 matches at 13 bases. The CDR3 loop spans 15 amino acids. Looked up from germline, CDR1 is MNHEY and CDR2 is SVGAGI. V shed 7 bases, J shed 2 bases, and the junction held 5 bases outside the gene matches. This CDR3 is CASTGTSGTPYEQYF. In DNA, the CDR3 is TGTGCCAGCACCGGGACTAGCGGGACCCCCTACGAGCAGTACTTC.

In this sample, this clonotype turned up a few times. The chain links TRBV5-1 to TRBJ1-2; 8 bases are shared with TRBD1. Trimming at V came to 4 bases and at J to 6 bases, leaving 8 bases not matched to a gene. The CDR3 totals 14 residues. Germline assignment: CDR1 SGHRS and CDR2 YFSETQ. CDR3 in amino acids: CASSPGQAGNGYTF. The DNA of the CDR3 is TGCGCCAGCAGCCCGGGACAGGCGGGGAATGGCTACACCTTC.

This clonotype was picked up a small number of times. The CDR3 is CASSDRTGHYGYTF. The DNA for the CDR3 is TGTGCCAGCAGTGACCGGACAGGGCACTATGGCTACACCTTC. This sequence joins TRBV6-1 and TRBJ1-2, with 8 nucleotides matching TRBD1. The germline gives CDR1 MNHNS, CDR2 SASEGT. Trimming removed 3 bases from V and 3 bases from J; junction bases left unmatched: 3. The CDR3 consists of 14 residues.